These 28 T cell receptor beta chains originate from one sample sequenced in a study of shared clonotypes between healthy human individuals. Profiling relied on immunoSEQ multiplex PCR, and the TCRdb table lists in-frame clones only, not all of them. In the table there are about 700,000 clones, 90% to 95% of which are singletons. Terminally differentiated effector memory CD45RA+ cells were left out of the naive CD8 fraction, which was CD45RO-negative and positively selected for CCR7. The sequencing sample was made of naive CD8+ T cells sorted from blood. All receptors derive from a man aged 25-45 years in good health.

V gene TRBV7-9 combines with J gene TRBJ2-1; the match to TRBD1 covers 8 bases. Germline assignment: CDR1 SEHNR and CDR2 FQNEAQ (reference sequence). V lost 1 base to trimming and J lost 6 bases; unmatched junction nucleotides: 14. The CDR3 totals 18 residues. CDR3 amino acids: CASSLVGSRTGTFNEQFF. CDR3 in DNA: TGTGCCAGCAGCTTAGTAGGCTCGCGGACAGGGACCTTCAATGAGCAGTTCTTC.

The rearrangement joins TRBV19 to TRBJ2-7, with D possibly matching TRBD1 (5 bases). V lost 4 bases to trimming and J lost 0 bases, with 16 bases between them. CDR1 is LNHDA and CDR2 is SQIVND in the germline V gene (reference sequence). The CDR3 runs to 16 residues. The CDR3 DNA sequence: TGTGCCAGTAGTACACACAGGACGGCGAGCTCCTACGAGCAGTACTTC. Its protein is CASSTHRTASSYEQYF.

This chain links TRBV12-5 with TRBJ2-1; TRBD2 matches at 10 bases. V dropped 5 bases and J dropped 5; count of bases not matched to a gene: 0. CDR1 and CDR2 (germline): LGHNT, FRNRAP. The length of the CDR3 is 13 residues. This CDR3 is CASGLAGDNEQFF. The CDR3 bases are TGTGCTAGTGGTCTAGCGGGAGACAATGAGCAGTTCTTC.

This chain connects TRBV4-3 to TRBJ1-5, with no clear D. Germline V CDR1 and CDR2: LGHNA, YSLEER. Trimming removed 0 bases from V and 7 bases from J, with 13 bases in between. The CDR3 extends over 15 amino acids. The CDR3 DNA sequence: TGCGCCAGCAGCCAAGATCGGGGAGAGGGACAGCCCCAGCATTTT. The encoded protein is CASSQDRGEGQPQHF.

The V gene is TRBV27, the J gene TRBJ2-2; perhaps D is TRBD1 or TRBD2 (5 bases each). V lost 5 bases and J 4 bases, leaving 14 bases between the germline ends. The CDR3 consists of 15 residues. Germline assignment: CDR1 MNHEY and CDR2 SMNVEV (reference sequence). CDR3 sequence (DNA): TGTGCCAGCAGTACGAGGGGTAGGAGCACCGGGGAGCTGTTTTTT. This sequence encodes CASSTRGRSTGELFF.

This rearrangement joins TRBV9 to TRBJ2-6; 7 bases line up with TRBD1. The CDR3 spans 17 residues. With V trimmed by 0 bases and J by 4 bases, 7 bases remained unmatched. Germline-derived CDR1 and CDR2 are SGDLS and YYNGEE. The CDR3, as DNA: TGTGCCAGCAGCGTAGTCCCCACAGGGGACGGGGCCAACGTCCTGACTTTC. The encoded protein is CASSVVPTGDGANVLTF.

CDR3 in amino acids: CASSPLATGELFF. The CDR3 DNA is TGTGCCAGCAGTCCACTGGCGACCGGGGAGCTGTTTTTT. The chain couples TRBV27 to TRBJ2-2; D uncertain. The V gene's germline CDR1 is MNHEY and CDR2 SMNVEV (reference sequence). Trimming cost V 5 bases and J 5 bases, with 9 bases left between them. The CDR3 is 13 residues long.

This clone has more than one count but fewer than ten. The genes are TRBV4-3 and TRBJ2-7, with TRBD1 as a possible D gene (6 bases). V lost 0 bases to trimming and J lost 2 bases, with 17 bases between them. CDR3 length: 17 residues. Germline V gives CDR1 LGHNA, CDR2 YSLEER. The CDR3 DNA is TGCGCCAGCAGCCAAGAGGTCAGTGTGCAGGGGACCTACGAGCAGTACTTC. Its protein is CASSQEVSVQGTYEQYF.

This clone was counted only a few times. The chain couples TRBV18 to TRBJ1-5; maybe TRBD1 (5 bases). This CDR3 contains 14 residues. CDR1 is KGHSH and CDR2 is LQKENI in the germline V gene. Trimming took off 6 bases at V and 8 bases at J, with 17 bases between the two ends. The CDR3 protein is CASSPDGAREPQHF. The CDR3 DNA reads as TGTGCCAGCTCGCCGGACGGGGCCAGGGAGCCCCAGCATTTT.

The CDR3 DNA reads TGCGCCAGCAGCCAAGATACCAGACTAGCAGGGTCCTACAATGAGCAGTTCTTC. Translating it yields CASSQDTRLAGSYNEQFF. The chain combines TRBV4-3 with TRBJ2-1; 7 bases align to TRBD2. V lost 0 bases to trimming and J lost 1 base; unmatched junction nucleotides: 9. Germline assignment: CDR1 LGHNA and CDR2 YSLEER. The CDR3 spans 18 residues.

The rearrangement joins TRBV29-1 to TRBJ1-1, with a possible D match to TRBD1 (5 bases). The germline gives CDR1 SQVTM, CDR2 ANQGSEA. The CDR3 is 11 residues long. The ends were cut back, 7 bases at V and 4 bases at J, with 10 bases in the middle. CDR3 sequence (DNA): TGCAGCGCCCGACAGAGCACTGAAGCTTTCTTT. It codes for CSARQSTEAFF.

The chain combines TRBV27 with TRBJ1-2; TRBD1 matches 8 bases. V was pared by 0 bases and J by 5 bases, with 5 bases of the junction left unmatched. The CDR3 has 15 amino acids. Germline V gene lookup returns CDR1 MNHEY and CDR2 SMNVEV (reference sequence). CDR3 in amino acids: CASSLSVTGGYGYTF. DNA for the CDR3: TGTGCCAGCAGTTTATCGGTTACAGGGGGTTATGGCTACACCTTC.

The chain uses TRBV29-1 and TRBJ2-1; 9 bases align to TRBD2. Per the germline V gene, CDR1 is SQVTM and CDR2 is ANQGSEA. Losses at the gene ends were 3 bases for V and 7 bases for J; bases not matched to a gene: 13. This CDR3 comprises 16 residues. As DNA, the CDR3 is TGCAGCGTTGACAGGCTAGCGGGATCCACCGGAAATGAGCAGTTCTTC. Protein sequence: CSVDRLAGSTGNEQFF.

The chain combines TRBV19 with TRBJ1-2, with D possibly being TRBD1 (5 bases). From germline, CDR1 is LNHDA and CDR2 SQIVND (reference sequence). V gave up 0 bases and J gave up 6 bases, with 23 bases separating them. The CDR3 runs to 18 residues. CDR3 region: CASSIDPPSTIGAHGYTF. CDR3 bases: TGTGCCAGTAGTATAGATCCCCCCTCGACAATCGGGGCTCATGGCTACACCTTC.

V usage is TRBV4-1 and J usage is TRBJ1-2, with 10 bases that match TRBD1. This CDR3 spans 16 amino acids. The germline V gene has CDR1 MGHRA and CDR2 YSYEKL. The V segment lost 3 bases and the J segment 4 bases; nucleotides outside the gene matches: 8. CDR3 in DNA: TGCGCCAGCAGCCACCTCGACAGGGGGCAGGGCTATGGCTACACCTTC. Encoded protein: CASSHLDRGQGYGYTF.

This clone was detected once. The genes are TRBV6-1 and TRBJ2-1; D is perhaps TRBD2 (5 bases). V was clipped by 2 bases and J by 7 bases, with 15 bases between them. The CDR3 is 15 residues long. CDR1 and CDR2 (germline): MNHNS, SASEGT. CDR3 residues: CASSELRESRNEQFF. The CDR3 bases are TGTGCCAGCAGTGAATTGAGGGAGAGTAGGAATGAGCAGTTCTTC.

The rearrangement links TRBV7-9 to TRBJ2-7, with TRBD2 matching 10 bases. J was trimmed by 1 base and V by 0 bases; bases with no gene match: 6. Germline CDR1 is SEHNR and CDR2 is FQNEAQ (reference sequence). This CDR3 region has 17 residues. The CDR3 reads CASSLALAGAISYEQYF. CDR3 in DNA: TGTGCCAGCAGCTTAGCCCTAGCGGGAGCGATATCCTACGAGCAGTACTTC.

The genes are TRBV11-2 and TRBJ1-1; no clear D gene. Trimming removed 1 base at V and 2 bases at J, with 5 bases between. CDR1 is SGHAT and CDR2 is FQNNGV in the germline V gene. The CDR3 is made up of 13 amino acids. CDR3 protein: CASSLVRNTEAFF. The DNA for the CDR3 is TGTGCCAGCAGCTTAGTTAGAAACACTGAAGCTTTCTTT. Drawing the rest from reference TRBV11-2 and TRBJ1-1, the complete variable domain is EAGVAQSPRYKIIEKRQSVAFWCNPISGHATLYWYQQILGQGPKLLIQFQNNGVVDDSQLPKDRFSAERLKGVDSTLKIQPAKLEDSAVYLCASSLVRNTEAFFGQGTRLTVV.

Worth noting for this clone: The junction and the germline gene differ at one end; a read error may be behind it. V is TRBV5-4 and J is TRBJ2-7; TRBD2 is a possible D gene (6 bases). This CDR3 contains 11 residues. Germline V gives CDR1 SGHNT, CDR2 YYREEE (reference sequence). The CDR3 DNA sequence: TGTGCCAGCAGTTTGGCGGGGGAGCAGTACTTC. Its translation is CASSLAGEQYF.

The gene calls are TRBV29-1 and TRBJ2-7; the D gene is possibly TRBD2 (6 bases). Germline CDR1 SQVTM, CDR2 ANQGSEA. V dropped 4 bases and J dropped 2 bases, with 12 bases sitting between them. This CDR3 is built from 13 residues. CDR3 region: CSVVLLATYEQYF. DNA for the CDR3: TGCAGCGTTGTGTTGCTAGCGACCTACGAGCAGTACTTC.

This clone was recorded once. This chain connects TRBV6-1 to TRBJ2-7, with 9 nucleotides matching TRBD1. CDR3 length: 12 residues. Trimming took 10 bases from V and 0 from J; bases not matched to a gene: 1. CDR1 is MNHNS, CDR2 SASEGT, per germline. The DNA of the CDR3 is TGTGCCACGACAGGGGGCTCCTACGAGCAGTACTTC. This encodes CATTGGSYEQYF.

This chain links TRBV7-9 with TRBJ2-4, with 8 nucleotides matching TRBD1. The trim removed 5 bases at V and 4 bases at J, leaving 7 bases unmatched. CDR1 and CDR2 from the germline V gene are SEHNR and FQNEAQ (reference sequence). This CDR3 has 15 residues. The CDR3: CASSPPRTGKNIQYF. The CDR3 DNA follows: TGTGCCAGCAGCCCCCCACGGACAGGGAAAAACATTCAGTACTTC.

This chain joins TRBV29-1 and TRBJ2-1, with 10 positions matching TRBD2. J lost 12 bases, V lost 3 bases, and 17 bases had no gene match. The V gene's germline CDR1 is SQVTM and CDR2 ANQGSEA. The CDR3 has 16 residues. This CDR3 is CSVESSGRVSSWGQFF. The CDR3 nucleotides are TGCAGCGTTGAGTCGAGCGGGAGGGTTTCAAGTTGGGGGCAGTTCTTC.

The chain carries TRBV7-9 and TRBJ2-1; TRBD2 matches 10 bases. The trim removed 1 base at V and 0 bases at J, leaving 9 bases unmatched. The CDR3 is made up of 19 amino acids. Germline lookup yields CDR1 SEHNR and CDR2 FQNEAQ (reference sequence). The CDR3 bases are TGTGCCAGCAGCTTAGGGCTAGCGGGAGACCCCCGCTCCTACAATGAGCAGTTCTTC. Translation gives CASSLGLAGDPRSYNEQFF.

CDR3 sequence (DNA): TGTGCCAGCAGCCCCTCGACCTTACTGTACAATGAGCAGTTCTTC. The encoded protein is CASSPSTLLYNEQFF. J is TRBJ2-1 and V is TRBV7-2; D gene ambiguous. CDR3 length equals 15 residues. Trimming removed 5 bases from V and 4 bases from J, with 15 bases in between. Germline-derived CDR1 and CDR2 are SGHTA and FQGNSA.

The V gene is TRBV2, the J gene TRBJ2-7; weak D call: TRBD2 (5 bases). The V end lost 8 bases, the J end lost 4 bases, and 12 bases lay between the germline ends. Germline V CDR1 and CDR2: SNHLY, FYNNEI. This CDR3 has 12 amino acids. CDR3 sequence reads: CASVGRRYEQYF. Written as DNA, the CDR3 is TGTGCCAGCGTAGGGCGGAGGTACGAGCAGTACTTC.

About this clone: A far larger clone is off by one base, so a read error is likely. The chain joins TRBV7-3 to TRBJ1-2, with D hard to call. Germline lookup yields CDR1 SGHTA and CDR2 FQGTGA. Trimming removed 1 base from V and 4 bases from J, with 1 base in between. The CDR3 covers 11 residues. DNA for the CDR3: TGTGCCAGCAGCTTAAGCTATGGCTACACCTTC. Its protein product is CASSLSYGYTF.

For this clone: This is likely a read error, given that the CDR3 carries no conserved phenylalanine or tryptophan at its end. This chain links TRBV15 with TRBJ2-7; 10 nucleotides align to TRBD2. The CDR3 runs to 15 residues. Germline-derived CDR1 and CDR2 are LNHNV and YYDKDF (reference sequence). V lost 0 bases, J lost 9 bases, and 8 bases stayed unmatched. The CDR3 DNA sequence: TGTGCCACCAGCAGAGATGGGGCTAGCGGGAGTGTGCAGTACCTC. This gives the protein CATSRDGASGSVQYL.